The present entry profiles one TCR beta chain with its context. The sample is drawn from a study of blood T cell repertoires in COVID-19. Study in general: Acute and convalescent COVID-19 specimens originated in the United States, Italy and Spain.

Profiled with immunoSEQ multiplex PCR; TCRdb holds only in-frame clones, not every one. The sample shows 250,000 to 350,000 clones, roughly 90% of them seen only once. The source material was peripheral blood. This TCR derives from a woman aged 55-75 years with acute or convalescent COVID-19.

The CDR3 sequence: CASSVTGGPGEAFF. Written as DNA, the CDR3 is TGTGCCAGCAGCGTCACAGGGGGACCCGGTGAAGCTTTCTTT. The chain has TRBV9 and TRBJ1-1, with 8 bases lining up with TRBD1. This CDR3 has 14 residues. Losses at the gene ends were 2 bases for V and 7 bases for J; bases not matched to a gene: 7. CDR1 is SGDLS and CDR2 is YYNGEE in the germline V gene. Filled out from reference TRBV9 and TRBJ1-1, the complete variable domain reads DSGVTQTPKHLITATGQRVTLRCSPRSGDLSVYWYQQSLDQGLQFLIQYYNGEERAKGNILERFSAQQFPDLHSELNLSSLELGDSALYFCASSVTGGPGEAFFGQGTRLTVV.